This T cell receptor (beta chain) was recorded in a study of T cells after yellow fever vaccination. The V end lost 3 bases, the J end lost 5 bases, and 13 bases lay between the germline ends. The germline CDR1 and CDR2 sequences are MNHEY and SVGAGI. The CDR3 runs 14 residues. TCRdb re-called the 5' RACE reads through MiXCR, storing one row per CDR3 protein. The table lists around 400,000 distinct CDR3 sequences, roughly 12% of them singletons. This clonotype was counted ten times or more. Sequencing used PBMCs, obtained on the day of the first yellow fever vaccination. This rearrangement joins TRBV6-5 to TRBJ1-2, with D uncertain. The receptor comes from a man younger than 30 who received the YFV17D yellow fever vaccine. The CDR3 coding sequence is TGTGCCAGCAGTTATAATCCCGGAAGTTATGGCTACACCTTC. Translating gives CASSYNPGSYGYTF.